The entry below describes one T cell receptor beta chain. The data are from a study of blood T cell repertoires in COVID-19. The CDR3 length is 15 residues. With V trimmed by 3 bases and J by 1 base, 3 bases remained unmatched. Germline V gene sequence: CDR1 SGDLS, CDR2 YYNGEE. The data were produced by immunoSEQ multiplex PCR, yet TCRdb's version contains in-frame clones alone and is incomplete. The sample consists of approximately 90,000 clones, around 80% of them appearing once. V and J are TRBV9 and TRBJ1-3, with TRBD1 matching 8 bases. The receptor comes from a woman of 80 years or more with active or convalescent COVID-19. The sample taken for sequencing was peripheral blood. This CDR3 reads CASSDNRGSGNTIYF. CDR3 DNA: TGTGCCAGCAGCGACAACAGGGGGTCTGGAAACACCATATATTTT.